The clone carrying this T cell receptor (beta chain) was seen repeatedly, ten times or more. Antigen specificity is unknown. The data are from a study of prognosis after radiotherapy for stage I lung cancer. Whole-study findings and limits: Patients with and without metastases reportedly differed in TRBV and TRBJ gene usage frequencies.

TCR beta CDR3 was amplified from genomic DNA by two-round multiplex PCR. Amplification during the initial PCR round employed primers specific to each TRBV and TRBJ gene. TCRdb reprocessed the multiplex PCR reads with MiXCR, giving one entry per CDR3 protein. The sample yields 20,000 to 30,000 distinct CDR3 sequences, around 39% seen once. The clonotype originates from a donor aged 50 or older with non-small cell lung cancer. The sample in question was PBMCs, obtained before or after stereotactic body radiation therapy (not recorded which).

The CDR3 bases are TGTGCCAGTAGTTCACCAGGGGGCGAGACAGATACGCAGTATTTT. Amino acid sequence: CASSSPGGETDTQYF. V and J are TRBV19 and TRBJ2-3; TRBD1 matches 8 bases. There are 15 residues in the CDR3. Losses at the gene ends were 5 bases for V and 3 bases for J; bases not matched to a gene: 7. The V gene's germline CDR1 is LNHDA and CDR2 SQIVND (reference sequence).